These 32 T cell receptor beta chains share one sample of origin, sequenced in a study of tissue T cells after allogeneic stem cell transplantation. TCRdb keeps only in-frame clones here, not all; method: immunoSEQ multiplex PCR. In the table there are about 7,200 clones, approximately 51% of which are singletons. Time point denoted: mouse harvest day 7 after allogeneic transplant. Tail vein injection delivered 10^7 T-cell-depleted bone marrow cells and 10^6 splenic CD5+ T cells. The material sequenced was lymph node tissue. The source is a female BALB/c mouse given C57BL/6 T cells with graft-versus-host disease after an allogeneic hematopoietic cell transplant.

In the case of this clone: Mouse gene names apply. CDR3 bases read: TGTGCCAGCAGCCAATACACCGGGCAGCTCTAC. Translated, it gives CASSQYTGQLY. In full, the CDR3 reads CASSQYTGQLYF. V is TRBV2 and J is TRBJ2-2, with D hard to call. The read ends 1 residue before the CDR3 terminus; that terminus is restored from the germline J gene. Trimming took 2 bases from V and 3 from J, leaving 1 base between them. Germline lookup yields CDR1 LGHNA and CDR2 YSYQKL. The CDR3 spans 12 residues.

This clone was seen a handful of times. Any gene name here is a mouse gene name. The DNA ends 1 residue before the CDR3 does, and the rest of the CDR3 is filled in from the germline J gene. The chain is built from TRBV20 and TRBJ1-2; TRBD1 matches at 8 bases. V lost 0 bases, J lost 1 base, and 4 bases stayed unmatched. Germline assignment: CDR1 GFQATS and CDR2 STVNSAI. The CDR3 has 15 residues. The sequenced part of the CDR3 DNA is TGTGGTGCTAGGGATCGAGACAGGGGAAACTCCGACTACACC. Amino acids: CGARDRDRGNSDYT. The full CDR3 sequence reads CGARDRDRGNSDYTF.

A word on this clone: Germline and genes here are mouse. The CDR3 goes on 1 residue after the read ends, and that part is filled in from the germline J gene. The chain couples TRBV26 to TRBJ1-1, with D possibly TRBD1 on 5 matching bases. This CDR3 region has 13 residues. The V end was cut by 0 bases, the J end by 7 bases, with 9 bases between. Per the germline V gene, CDR1 is KGHPV and CDR2 is FQNQEV (reference sequence). The sequenced part of the CDR3 DNA is TGTGCCAGCAGTCTGTCGCAGGGTGGAGAAGTCTTC. Residues: CASSLSQGGEVF. The CDR3 in full is CASSLSQGGEVFF.

Regarding this clone: The genes are named according to mouse. CDR3: CASSDGRNTGQLYF. The sequenced CDR3 bases are TGTGCCAGCAGTGATGGGCGCAACACCGGGCAGCTCTAC. V gene TRBV13-1 combines with J gene TRBJ2-2; D is undetermined. Read sequence stops 1 residue before the CDR3 end, and the germline J gene provides the missing end. Trimming removed 0 bases at V and 2 bases at J, with 5 bases between. The germline gives CDR1 NSHNY, CDR2 SYGAGN. The CDR3 spans 14 residues.

Notes on this clone: Mouse gene names and germline throughout. The read ends 1 residue early relative to the CDR3; the germline J gene fills the gap. The chain is built from TRBV1 and TRBJ1-1; D is unresolved. This CDR3 contains 11 residues. Trimming stripped 1 base from V and 7 bases from J, with 4 bases between. Looked up from germline, CDR1 is NSQYPW and CDR2 is LRSPGD (reference sequence). Incomplete CDR3 DNA: TGCACCTGCAGTGCAGTGGGAGAAGTCTTC. Its translation: CTCSAVGEVF. From start to end, the CDR3 is CTCSAVGEVFF.

As for this clone: These gene names are mouse names. The read terminates 1 residue before the CDR3 end, so the remaining end is supplied by the germline J gene. V usage is TRBV26 and J usage is TRBJ2-7, with TRBD1 identical over 10 bases. Per the germline V gene, CDR1 is KGHPV and CDR2 is FQNQEV (reference sequence). The ends lost 7 bases at V and 6 bases at J; junction bases unmatched: 6. The CDR3 is 13 amino acids. The CDR3 reads CASTRDRGFEQYF. Incomplete CDR3 DNA: TGTGCCAGCACCCGGGACAGGGGTTTTGAACAGTAC.

To note about this clone: Gene names refer to mouse genes. The CDR3 end is not reached by the read, which stops 1 residue before it; the germline J gene fills it in. The gene calls are TRBV19 and TRBJ2-7; 12 bases align to TRBD2. Germline loops: CDR1 FNHDT, CDR2 SITEND (reference sequence). V lost 2 bases and J lost 4; bases outside the gene matches: 7. There are 16 residues in the CDR3. The CDR3 here is CASSIRDWGAGYEQYF. Incomplete CDR3 DNA: TGTGCCAGCAGTATCCGGGACTGGGGGGCGGGTTATGAACAGTAC.

As concerns this clone: These gene names are mouse names. The CDR3 goes on 1 residue after the read ends, and that part is filled in from the germline J gene. The chain carries TRBV4 and TRBJ1-4; D gene unclear. The germline V and J ends were trimmed by 4 bases and 4 bases, with 4 bases remaining between them. Germline values: CDR1 LGHDT, CDR2 YNNKQL (reference sequence). The CDR3 contains 12 residues. CDR3 protein: CASSFYNERLFF. Incomplete CDR3 DNA: TGTGCCAGCAGCTTTTACAACGAAAGATTATTT.

In regard to this clone: Gene names denote mouse genes. The observed sequence ends 1 residue before the CDR3 terminus, with the missing tail filled in from the germline J gene. The genes are TRBV16 and TRBJ2-3; D is ambiguous. Germline V gene data show CDR1 as SGHSA and CDR2 as FRNQAP. Trimming pared 3 bases from V and 0 bases from J, leaving 4 bases between. The CDR3 has 13 residues. The DNA read from the CDR3 is TGTGCAAGCAGCTTGGAAAGTGCAGAAACGCTGTAT. Residues: CASSLESAETLY. The whole CDR3 reads CASSLESAETLYF.

As concerns this clone: Gene names denote mouse genes. The read terminates 1 residue before the CDR3 end, so the remaining end is supplied by the germline J gene. The J gene is TRBJ2-4, the V gene TRBV3; 10 bases are a match to TRBD1. Trimming cost V 5 bases and J 8 bases; bases outside gene matches: 7. CDR1 SNHLY and CDR2 FYNGKV come from the germline V gene (reference sequence). The CDR3 length is 14 residues. CDR3: CASSLRDRGSTLYF. Incomplete CDR3 DNA: TGTGCCAGCAGCCTCCGGGACAGGGGTTCCACCTTGTAC.

This clone was observed a few times. The gene names here belong to mouse. The read ends 1 residue before the CDR3 terminus; that terminus is restored from the germline J gene. This chain uses TRBV26 with TRBJ1-3; D gene uncertain. The CDR3 sequence is 12 residues long. Trimming shortened V by 3 bases and J by 1 base, and 1 base separated the two germline ends. The germline gives CDR1 KGHPV, CDR2 FQNQEV (reference sequence). CDR3 DNA, as far as it was read: TGTGCCAGCAGTCTATCTGGAAATACGCTCTAT. Its translation is CASSLSGNTLY. The CDR3 in full is CASSLSGNTLYF.

To note about this clone: The genes and germline here are from mouse. The read finishes 1 residue shy of the CDR3 end, and the germline J gene is used to complete it. This sequence joins TRBV3 and TRBJ1-4; D ambiguous. Between the trimmed V and J ends, which lost 4 bases and 1 base, there was a span of 7 bases. The germline gives CDR1 SNHLY, CDR2 FYNGKV (reference sequence). CDR3 length equals 14 residues. The sequenced CDR3 bases are TGTGCCAGCAGCTCGGGCAATTCCAACGAAAGATTATTT. Amino acid sequence: CASSSGNSNERLF. The entire CDR3 sequence reads CASSSGNSNERLFF.

This clone was detected a few times. The gene names here belong to mouse. The read halts 1 residue ahead of the CDR3 end, with the missing end drawn from the germline J gene. The J gene is TRBJ1-3, the V gene TRBV23; TRBD1 is taken as the D call from the table, unchecked against the DNA. The CDR3 sequence is 15 residues long. The germline gives CDR1 KGHTA, CDR2 FQNQQP. The CDR3 region is CSSSQSAGAGNTLYF. The CDR3 bases that were read are TGCTCCAGCAGTCAATCGGCAGGGGCTGGAAATACGCTCTAT. Full variable domain (outside the CDR3, taken from reference TRBV23 and TRBJ1-3): DAAVTQKPRYLIKMKGQEAEMKCIPEKGHTAVFWYQQKQSKELKFLIYFQNQQPLDQIDMVKERFSAVCPSSSLCSLGIRTCEAEDSALYLCSSSQSAGAGNTLYFGEGSRLIVV.

Worth noting for this clone: Mouse gene names and germline throughout. Read coverage stops 1 residue before the CDR3 terminus; the germline J gene supplies the remainder. V gene TRBV13-1 combines with J gene TRBJ1-6, with D perhaps TRBD1 (6 bases). TRBJ1-6 is assigned to the ORF class and has an uncertain function. Trimming left V 5 bases short and J 2 bases short, with 8 bases between. Germline V gene lookup returns CDR1 NSHNY and CDR2 SYGAGN. The CDR3 extends over 14 amino acids. CDR3 bases read: TGTGCCAGCAGGCAGGGGCCCTATAATTCGCCCCTCTAC. Translating gives CASRQGPYNSPLY. The whole CDR3 region reads CASRQGPYNSPLYF.

A remark on this clone: Gene names are mouse gene names. The read comes to an end 1 residue before the CDR3 does, leaving the germline J gene to fill in the end. The J gene is TRBJ1-1, the V gene TRBV19; D call uncertain. Per the germline V gene, CDR1 is FNHDT and CDR2 is SITEND (reference sequence). The CDR3 sequence is 13 residues long. Trimming cost V 6 bases and J 0 bases, with 9 bases left between them. The CDR3 reads CASTPGANTEVFF. CDR3 DNA, as far as it was read: TGTGCCAGCACCCCCGGAGCAAACACAGAAGTCTTC.

A word on this clone: Genes and germline come from the mouse. The read finishes 1 residue shy of the CDR3 end, and the germline J gene is used to complete it. This sequence joins TRBV26 and TRBJ1-4, with unresolved D. Per the germline V gene, CDR1 is KGHPV and CDR2 is FQNQEV (reference sequence). CDR3 length: 13 amino acids. Trimming took 4 bases from V and 0 from J, leaving 3 bases between them. CDR3 DNA (partial): TGTGCCAGCAGTCAAGTTTCCAACGAAAGATTATTT. This translates into CASSQVSNERLF. The full-length CDR3 reads as CASSQVSNERLFF.

This clone was observed a handful of times. Genes and germline are mouse. The read stops 1 residue short of the end of the CDR3; the missing end is completed from the germline J gene. The chain joins TRBV5 to TRBJ1-5; D ambiguous. V lost 0 bases and J 3 bases, leaving 3 bases between the germline ends. The length of the CDR3 is 13 residues. The germline V gene has CDR1 LGHNA and CDR2 YNLKQL (reference sequence). CDR3: CASSQEGNQAPLF. The covered CDR3 bases are TGTGCCAGCAGCCAAGAGGGCAACCAGGCTCCGCTT.

This clone showed up just a few times. The gene names given are mouse names. The DNA ends 1 residue before the CDR3 does, and the rest of the CDR3 is filled in from the germline J gene. The chain couples TRBV13-2 to TRBJ2-5; D is ambiguous. V lost 2 bases to trimming and J lost 0 bases, with 4 bases between them. CDR1 and CDR2 (germline): NNHNN, SYGAGS (reference sequence). The CDR3 sequence is 13 residues long. Incomplete CDR3 DNA: TGTGCCAGCGGTGAAGTCAACCAAGACACCCAGTAC. It codes for CASGEVNQDTQY. The full CDR3 protein is CASGEVNQDTQYF.

As regards this clone: Gene names are the mouse ones. Read coverage stops 1 residue before the CDR3 terminus; the germline J gene supplies the remainder. V is TRBV19 and J is TRBJ2-7; 12 bases agree with TRBD2. Germline CDR1 and CDR2: FNHDT and SITEND (reference sequence). This CDR3 region has 14 residues. V dropped 2 bases and J dropped 4; count of bases not matched to a gene: 1. This CDR3 reads CASSIGTGGYEQYF. CDR3 DNA (partial): TGTGCCAGCAGTATCGGGACTGGGGGGTATGAACAGTAC.

This clone was seen a few times. Gene labels here are mouse ones. From the germline J gene comes the end of the CDR3, since the read stops 1 residue before it. The gene calls are TRBV26 and TRBJ2-5, with TRBD1 as a possible D gene (6 bases). CDR1 is KGHPV and CDR2 is FQNQEV in the germline V gene (reference sequence). Trimming removed 4 bases from V and 5 bases from J, with 7 bases in between. The CDR3 consists of 12 residues. The sequenced part of the CDR3 DNA is TGTGCCAGCAGTCCGGACAGAGACACCCAGTAC. Translation gives CASSPDRDTQY. The full-length CDR3 reads as CASSPDRDTQYF.

Worth noting for this clone: The gene symbols are mouse symbols. The CDR3 extends 1 residue past the end of the read, so its final part is completed from the germline J gene. This sequence joins TRBV13-3 and TRBJ1-5; 9 bases map to TRBD1. In germline, CDR1 is NNHDY, CDR2 SYVADS. V trimming: 4 bases; J trimming: 5 bases; junction bases outside the gene matches: 7. This CDR3 region has 15 residues. The covered CDR3 bases are TGTGCCAGCAGTAAGCCGGGACAGGGAGACCAGGCTCCGCTT. This gives the protein CASSKPGQGDQAPL. The entire CDR3 is CASSKPGQGDQAPLF.

Turning to this clone: The genes are named according to mouse. The CDR3 is cut off 1 residue early in the read; its end comes from the germline J gene. At the DNA level, this CDR3 is encoded by other sequences in the same sample as well. The gene calls are TRBV26 and TRBJ1-2, with TRBD1 matching over 7 bases. CDR1 is KGHPV and CDR2 is FQNQEV in the germline V gene (reference sequence). V lost 4 bases and J lost 2; bases outside the gene matches: 1. The CDR3 has 13 amino acids. The sequenced part of the CDR3 DNA is TGTGCCAGCAGTCCCAGGGGGAACTCCGACTACACC. Protein: CASSPRGNSDYT. The full CDR3 is CASSPRGNSDYTF.

This clone was picked up a small number of times. The genes are named according to mouse. The read gets to within 1 residue of the CDR3 end, and the germline J gene fills in the rest. The chain couples TRBV13-2 to TRBJ2-1; 7 bases are shared with TRBD2. The germline CDR1 and CDR2 sequences are NNHNN and SYGAGS (reference sequence). The CDR3 totals 15 residues. V shed 0 bases and J 1 base; nucleotides not matched to a gene: 1. This CDR3 reads CASGDVWGNYAEQFF. CDR3 DNA (partial): TGTGCCAGCGGTGATGTCTGGGGGAACTATGCTGAGCAGTTC.

In its sample, this clone was seen a few times. Germline and genes here are mouse. The read finishes 1 residue shy of the CDR3 end, and the germline J gene is used to complete it. The gene calls are TRBV19 and TRBJ2-3; D is undetermined. This CDR3 has 15 amino acids. In germline, CDR1 is FNHDT, CDR2 SITEND (reference sequence). Trimming cost V 1 base and J 3 bases, with 12 bases left between them. Incomplete CDR3 DNA: TGTGCCAGCAGTATACAACAGTATGGGGCAGAAACGCTGTAT. It translates to CASSIQQYGAETLY. The full-length CDR3 reads as CASSIQQYGAETLYF.

This clone is medium-sized within its sample. The gene names here belong to mouse. From the germline J gene comes the end of the CDR3, since the read stops 1 residue before it. The chain combines TRBV3 with TRBJ2-3; D call uncertain. CDR1 is SNHLY and CDR2 is FYNGKV in the germline V gene (reference sequence). The CDR3 is 13 amino acids. Between the trimmed V and J ends, which lost 3 bases and 2 bases, there was a span of 6 bases. CDR3 region: CASSFSVAETLYF. The sequenced CDR3 bases are TGTGCCAGCAGCTTTTCTGTTGCAGAAACGCTGTAT. The full variable domain, with the rest looked up from reference TRBV3 and TRBJ2-3, is GPKVLQIPSHQIIDMGQMVTLNCDPVSNHLYFYWYKQILGQQMEFLVNFYNGKVMEKSKLFKDQFSVERPDGSYFTLKIQPTALEDSAVYFCASSFSVAETLYFGSGTRLTVL.

About this clone: The gene names given are mouse names. The read finishes 1 residue shy of the CDR3 end, and the germline J gene is used to complete it. This sequence joins TRBV2 and TRBJ1-4; 8 nucleotides match TRBD1. The CDR3 contains 16 residues. V was pared by 0 bases and J by 2 bases, with 2 bases of the junction left unmatched. Looked up from germline, CDR1 is LGHNA and CDR2 is YSYQKL. Partial CDR3 DNA: TGTGCCAGCAGCCAAGATCACAGGGGGTCCAACGAAAGATTATTT. This encodes CASSQDHRGSNERLF. The full CDR3 protein is CASSQDHRGSNERLFF.

Comments on this clone: The germline and genes are mouse ones. From the germline J gene comes the end of the CDR3, since the read stops 1 residue before it. The chain joins TRBV26 to TRBJ2-1; no clear D. V lost 2 bases and J lost 0, with 2 bases in between. The CDR3 spans 13 residues. CDR1 and CDR2 from the germline V gene are KGHPV and FQNQEV (reference sequence). The covered CDR3 bases are TGTGCCAGCAGTCTGCCTAACTATGCTGAGCAGTTC. Translation gives CASSLPNYAEQF. The CDR3 reads in full as CASSLPNYAEQFF.

Within the sample, this clone is medium-sized. Any gene name here is a mouse gene name. The read comes to an end 1 residue before the CDR3 does, leaving the germline J gene to fill in the end. V and J are TRBV26 and TRBJ1-3, with D hard to call. Deletions cut 2 bases from V and 0 bases from J, with 5 bases between. Germline CDR1 KGHPV, CDR2 FQNQEV (reference sequence). The CDR3 sequence is 14 residues long. The sequenced CDR3 bases are TGTGCCAGCAGTCTGGGTGCTTCTGGAAATACGCTCTAT. As protein: CASSLGASGNTLY. The whole CDR3 protein reads CASSLGASGNTLYF.

Regarding this clone: Gene names follow the mouse nomenclature. The read ends 1 residue shy of where the CDR3 ends; the end is completed using the germline J gene. The chain links TRBV14 to TRBJ2-5; 8 nucleotides align to TRBD1. After removal of 4 bases from V and 2 bases from J, the junction contained 3 bases not matched to a gene. The germline CDR1 and CDR2 sequences are SGHDT and FRDEAV. CDR3 length equals 14 residues. CDR3 in amino acids: CASSRQGTQDTQYF. The DNA read from the CDR3 is TGTGCCAGCAGTCGACAGGGGACCCAAGACACCCAGTAC.

A word on this clone: Gene names are the mouse ones. The read terminates 1 residue before the CDR3 end, so the remaining end is supplied by the germline J gene. The chain carries TRBV23 and TRBJ2-3; TRBD2 is the table's D call and was not checked against the DNA. The CDR3 extends over 16 amino acids. Germline-derived CDR1 and CDR2 are KGHTA and FQNQQP. Incomplete CDR3 DNA: TGCTCCAGCAGTCCGACTGGGGGGGCGAGTGCAGAAACGCTGTAT. Its translation is CSSSPTGGASAETLY. The CDR3, in full, reads CSSSPTGGASAETLYF.

About this clone itself: The listed genes are named as in mouse. The CDR3 end falls 1 residue outside the read, so it is completed with the germline J gene. The J gene is TRBJ1-1, the V gene TRBV3; D unresolved. CDR3 length equals 13 residues. Per the germline V gene, CDR1 is SNHLY and CDR2 is FYNGKV (reference sequence). The V gene lost 1 base and the J gene lost 0 bases, with 3 bases spanning the gap. This chain's CDR3 is CASSLVPNTEVFF. The CDR3 bases that were read are TGTGCCAGCAGCTTAGTGCCAAACACAGAAGTCTTC.

This clone has more than one count but fewer than ten. Gene names refer to mouse genes. The DNA ends 1 residue before the CDR3 does, and the rest of the CDR3 is filled in from the germline J gene. This chain connects TRBV16 to TRBJ2-7; D remains unclear. V lost 0 bases to trimming and J lost 0 bases, with 6 bases between them. The CDR3 is 14 amino acids. CDR1 and CDR2 from the germline V gene are SGHSA and FRNQAP. Incomplete CDR3 DNA: TGTGCAAGCAGCTTAGATACTGACTCCTATGAACAGTAC. Protein: CASSLDTDSYEQY. The entire CDR3 reads CASSLDTDSYEQYF.